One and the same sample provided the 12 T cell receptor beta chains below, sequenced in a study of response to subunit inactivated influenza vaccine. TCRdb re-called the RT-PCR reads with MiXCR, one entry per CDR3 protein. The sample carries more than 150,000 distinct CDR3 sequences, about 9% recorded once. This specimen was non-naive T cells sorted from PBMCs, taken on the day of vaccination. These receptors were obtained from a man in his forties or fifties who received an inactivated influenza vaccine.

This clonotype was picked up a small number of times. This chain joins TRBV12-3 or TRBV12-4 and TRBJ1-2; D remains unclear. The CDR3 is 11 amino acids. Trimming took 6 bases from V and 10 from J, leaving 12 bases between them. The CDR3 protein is CASSRARDYTF. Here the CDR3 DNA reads TGTGCCAGCAGCCGTGCGAGGGACTACACCTTC.

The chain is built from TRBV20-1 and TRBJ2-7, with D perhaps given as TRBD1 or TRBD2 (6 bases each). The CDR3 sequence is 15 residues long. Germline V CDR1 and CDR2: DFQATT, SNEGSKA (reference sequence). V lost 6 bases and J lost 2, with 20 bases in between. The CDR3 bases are TGCAGTGCCACGCGAGGAGGGGGGAGCACCTACGAGCAGTACTTC. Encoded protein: CSATRGGGSTYEQYF.

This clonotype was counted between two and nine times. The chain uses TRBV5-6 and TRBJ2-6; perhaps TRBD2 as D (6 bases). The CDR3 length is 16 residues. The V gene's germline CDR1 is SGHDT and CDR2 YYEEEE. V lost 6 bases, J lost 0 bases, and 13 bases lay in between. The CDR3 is CASTRRDFSGANVLTF. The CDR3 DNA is TGTGCCAGCACCCGACGGGACTTCTCTGGGGCCAACGTCCTGACTTTC.

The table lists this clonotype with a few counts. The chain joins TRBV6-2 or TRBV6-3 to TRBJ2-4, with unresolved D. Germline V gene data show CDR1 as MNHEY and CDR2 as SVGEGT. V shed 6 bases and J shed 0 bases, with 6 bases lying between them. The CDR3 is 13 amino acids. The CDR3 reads CASSIAAKNIQYF. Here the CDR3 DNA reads TGTGCCAGCAGCATAGCAGCCAAAAACATTCAGTACTTC.

DNA of the CDR3: TGTGCCAGCAGCATATCGATCGGAAACACTGAAGCTTTCTTT. Translating gives CASSISIGNTEAFF. This chain joins TRBV7-2 and TRBJ1-1, with D uncertain. Germline V lookup: CDR1 SGHTA, CDR2 FQGNSA. V lost 5 bases, J lost 2 bases, and 12 bases lay in between. The CDR3 runs to 14 residues.

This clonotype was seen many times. Here the CDR3 reads CASSPYSGGATTDTQYF. For the CDR3, the DNA is TGTGCCAGCAGTCCCTATAGCGGGGGGGCCACCACAGATACGCAGTATTTT. V and J are TRBV12-3 or TRBV12-4 and TRBJ2-3; 11 bases match TRBD2. Trimming removed 5 bases from V and 2 bases from J; junction bases left unmatched: 9. The CDR3 totals 17 residues.

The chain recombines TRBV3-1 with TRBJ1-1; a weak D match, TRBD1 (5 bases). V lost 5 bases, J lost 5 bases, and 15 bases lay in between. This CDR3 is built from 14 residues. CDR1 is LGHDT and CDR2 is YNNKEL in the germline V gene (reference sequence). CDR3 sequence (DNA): TGTGCCAGCAGCACCGGGGGGTCGGGGACTGAAGCTTTCTTT. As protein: CASSTGGSGTEAFF.

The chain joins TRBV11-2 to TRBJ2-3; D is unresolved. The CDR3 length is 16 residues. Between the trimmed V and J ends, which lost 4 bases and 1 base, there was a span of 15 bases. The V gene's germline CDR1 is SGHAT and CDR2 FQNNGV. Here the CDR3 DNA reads TGTGCCAGCAGCTCTTCAGAACTCACGCGCACAGATACGCAGTATTTT. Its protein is CASSSSELTRTDTQYF.

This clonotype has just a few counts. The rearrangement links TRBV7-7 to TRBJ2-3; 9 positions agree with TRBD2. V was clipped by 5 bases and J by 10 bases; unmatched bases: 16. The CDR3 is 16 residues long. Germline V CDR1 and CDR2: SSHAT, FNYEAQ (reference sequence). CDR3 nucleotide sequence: TGTGCCAGCAGCCCCGGACTAGCGTCCAATCGAGGGGCGCAGTATTTT. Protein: CASSPGLASNRGAQYF.

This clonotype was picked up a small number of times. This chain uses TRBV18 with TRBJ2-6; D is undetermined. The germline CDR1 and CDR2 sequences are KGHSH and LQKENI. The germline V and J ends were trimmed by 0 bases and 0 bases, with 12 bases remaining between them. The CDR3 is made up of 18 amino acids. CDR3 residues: CASSPPNRLASGANVLTF. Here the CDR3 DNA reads TGTGCCAGCTCACCACCGAACCGTCTGGCCTCTGGGGCCAACGTCCTGACTTTC. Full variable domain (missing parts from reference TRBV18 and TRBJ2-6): NAGVMQNPRHLVRRRGQEARLRCSPMKGHSHVYWYRQLPEEGLKFMVYLQKENIIDESGMPKERFSAEFPKEGPSILRIQQVVRGDSAAYFCASSPPNRLASGANVLTFGAGSRLTVL.

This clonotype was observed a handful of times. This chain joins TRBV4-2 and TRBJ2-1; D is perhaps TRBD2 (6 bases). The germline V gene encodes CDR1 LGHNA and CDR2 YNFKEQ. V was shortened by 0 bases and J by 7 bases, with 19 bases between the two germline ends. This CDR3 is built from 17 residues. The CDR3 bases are TGTGCCAGCAGCCAAGATTTAACCCTACGGGAGATGAATGAGCAGTTCTTC. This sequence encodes CASSQDLTLREMNEQFF.

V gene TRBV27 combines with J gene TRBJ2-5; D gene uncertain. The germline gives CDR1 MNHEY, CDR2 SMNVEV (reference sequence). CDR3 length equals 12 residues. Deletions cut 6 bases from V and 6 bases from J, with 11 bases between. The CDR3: CASRVGTKTQYF. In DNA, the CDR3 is TGTGCCAGCAGGGTGGGTACGAAGACCCAGTACTTC.